This is a list of T cell receptor beta chains from one sample in a study of shared clonotypes between healthy human individuals. Produced via immunoSEQ multiplex PCR; TCRdb's table is partial and in-frame only. This table holds 1.5 million to 2.5 million clones, approximately 95% found once. The sample was naive CD8+ T cells sorted from blood. The source of these receptors is a man younger than 35 in good health. The CDR3 runs from the conserved cysteine through the conserved F or W.

J,V,CDR3
TRBJ2-7,TRBV4-2,CASSPGARTSDHEQYF
TRBJ1-2,TRBV14,CASSQDLRRYTF
TRBJ1-1,TRBV27,CASSLGSNTEAFF
TRBJ1-4,TRBV15,CATSRGQDFNEKLFF
TRBJ2-7,TRBV11-2,CASSPGPGGLGNEQYF
TRBJ2-1,TRBV5-1,CASSPGTGNEQFF
TRBJ2-3,TRBV6-6,CASSYSEGSSTDTQYF
TRBJ1-2,TRBV5-6,CASREESRDRAYGYTF
TRBJ1-2,TRBV10-3,CAISEGTGSYGYTF
TRBJ2-7,TRBV27,CASSAFGSDYEQYF
TRBJ2-1,TRBV7-8,CASSLVPRGSYNEQFF
TRBJ2-2,TRBV4-2,CASSQEERGAAGELFF
TRBJ2-2,TRBV7-9,CASSLNGELFF
TRBJ2-3,TRBV30,CAWIAPASTPDTQYF
TRBJ2-7,TRBV11-2,CASSLRDNSYEQYF
TRBJ1-1,TRBV7-9,CASSPMGQGRQNTEAFF
TRBJ1-2,TRBV7-9,CASSSSRGYNYGYTF
TRBJ2-5,TRBV21-1,CASSKMGLAAETQYF
TRBJ2-6,TRBV28,CASNGVSSGANVLTF
TRBJ1-2,TRBV4-1,CASSQGQPPNYGYTF
TRBJ2-7,TRBV27,CASSFFSTYEQYF
TRBJ2-3,TRBV27,CASSLNGPRGTDTQYF
TRBJ2-5,TRBV29-1,CSVICGQKQETQYF
TRBJ2-2,TRBV6-5,CASSNGTGYPGELFF
TRBJ2-1,TRBV12-5,CASGSGQGVIDEQFF
TRBJ2-3,TRBV28,CASSLGQGAQYF
TRBJ2-7,TRBV11-2,CASSLNTGGVEVEQYF
TRBJ2-7,TRBV28,CASSLSGGEGEQYF
TRBJ2-5,TRBV5-1,CASSLDDPWLETQYF
TRBJ2-7,TRBV4-1,CASSPRDRDYEQYF
TRBJ2-7,TRBV27,CASSYGAGRSYEQYF
TRBJ2-7,TRBV7-3,CASSPTGGSYEQYF
TRBJ1-3,TRBV5-4,CASSQDRGLGNTIYF
TRBJ2-7,TRBV5-4,CASSLSDTDYEQYF
TRBJ1-1,TRBV7-9,CASSPTGGVNTEAFF
TRBJ1-1,TRBV4-1,CASSQEADPMNTEAFF
TRBJ2-2,TRBV30,CAWMGLVPTGELFF
TRBJ2-1,TRBV27,CASSFGGLEQFF
TRBJ2-5,TRBV11-2,CASSLALGTDKETQYF
TRBJ2-1,TRBV5-4,CASSLETEQFF
TRBJ2-7,TRBV13,CAGSLGVQGVTEQYF